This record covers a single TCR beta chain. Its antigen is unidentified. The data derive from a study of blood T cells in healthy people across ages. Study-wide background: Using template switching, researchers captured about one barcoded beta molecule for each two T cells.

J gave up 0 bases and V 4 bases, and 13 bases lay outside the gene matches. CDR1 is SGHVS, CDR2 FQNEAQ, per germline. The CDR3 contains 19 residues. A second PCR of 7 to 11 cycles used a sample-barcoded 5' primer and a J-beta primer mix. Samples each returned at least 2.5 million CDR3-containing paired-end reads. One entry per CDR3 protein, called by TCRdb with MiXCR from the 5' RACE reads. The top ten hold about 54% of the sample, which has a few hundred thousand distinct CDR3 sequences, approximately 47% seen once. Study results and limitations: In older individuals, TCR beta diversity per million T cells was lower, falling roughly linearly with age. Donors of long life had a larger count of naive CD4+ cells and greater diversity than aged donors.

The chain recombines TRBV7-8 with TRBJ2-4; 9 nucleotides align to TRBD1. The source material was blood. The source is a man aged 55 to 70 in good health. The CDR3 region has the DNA TGTGCCAGCAGCTCCCCCCGGCGGGACAGGGCTCTAGCCAAAAACATTCAGTACTTC. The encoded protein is CASSSPRRDRALAKNIQYF.